The T cell receptor (beta chain) described here comes from a study of blood T cell repertoires in COVID-19. Study context: Sites in the United States, Italy and Spain provided acute and convalescent COVID-19 samples. The analysed material was cDNA or gDNA that came from T cells, B-cell-depleted T cells, or PBMCs.

How the authors handled the data: Reference gene primer amplification yielded estimated nucleated cell counts. Sequenced by immunoSEQ multiplex PCR; TCRdb stores in-frame clones only, minus some. The D gene and trimming were derived from the DNA, and the V and J assignments and clone size from that table. The table records roughly 220,000 clones, around 80% of them present only once. Germline CDR1 and CDR2: KGHDR and SFDVKD. After removal of 2 bases from V and 5 bases from J, the junction contained 3 bases not matched to a gene. This CDR3 is built from 15 residues. The chain carries TRBV24-1 and TRBJ1-4, with 8 positions matching TRBD1. The TCR sequence derives from a woman in her 70s with acute or convalescent COVID-19. The sequencing sample was made of peripheral blood. CDR3 residues: CATSDSSGGNEKLFF. For the CDR3, the DNA is TGTGCCACCAGTGATTCGTCAGGGGGCAATGAAAAACTGTTTTTT.